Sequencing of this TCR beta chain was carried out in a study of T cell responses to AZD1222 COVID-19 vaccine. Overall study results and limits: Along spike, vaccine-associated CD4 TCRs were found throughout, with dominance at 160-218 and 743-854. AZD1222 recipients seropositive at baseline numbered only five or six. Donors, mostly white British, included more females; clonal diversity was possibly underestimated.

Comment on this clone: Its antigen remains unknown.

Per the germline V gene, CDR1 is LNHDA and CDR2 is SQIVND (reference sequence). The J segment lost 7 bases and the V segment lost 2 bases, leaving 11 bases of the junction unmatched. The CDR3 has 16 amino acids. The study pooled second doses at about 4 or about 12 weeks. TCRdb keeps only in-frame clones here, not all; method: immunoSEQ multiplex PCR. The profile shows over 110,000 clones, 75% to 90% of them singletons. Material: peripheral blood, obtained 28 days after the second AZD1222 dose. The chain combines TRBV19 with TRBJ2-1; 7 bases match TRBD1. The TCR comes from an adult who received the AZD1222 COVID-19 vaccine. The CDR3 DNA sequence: TGTGCCAGTAGTATAAAGGGGGCGGTAATCACGAATGAGCAGTTCTTC. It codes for CASSIKGAVITNEQFF.